This T cell receptor beta chain was recorded in a study of blood T cell repertoires in COVID-19. Whole-study context: Samples of COVID-19 (acute and convalescent) were obtained from the United States, Italy and Spain.

In the source study's methods: Estimation of nucleated cell counts relied on the amplification of reference gene primers. Sequencing used immunoSEQ multiplex PCR; TCRdb keeps in-frame clones, though not all of them. Clone size and the V and J calls come from that table; the DNA yielded D and trimming. This sample yields approximately 130,000 clones, of which around 78% are seen a single time; 10% to 13% belongs to the top ten. J was trimmed by 4 bases and V by 4 bases; bases with no gene match: 9. CDR1 and CDR2 (germline): SGHRS, YFSETQ. This CDR3 comprises 16 residues. This clone appeared once. The source is a human donor in a cohort sampled during active COVID-19. V and J are TRBV5-1 and TRBJ1-4, with 8 bases matching TRBD1. Source material: peripheral blood. The CDR3 region is CASSPPTGANNEKLFF. CDR3 DNA: TGCGCCAGCAGCCCCCCGACAGGGGCAAATAATGAAAAACTGTTTTTT.